The next 10 T cell receptor beta chains were all read from a single sample in a study of blood T cells in healthy people across ages. With a J-beta primer mix and a sample-barcoded 5' primer, a second PCR ran about 7 to 11 cycles. TCRdb re-called the 5' RACE reads through MiXCR, storing one row per CDR3 protein. The profile covers hundreds of thousands of distinct CDR3 sequences, with less than 25% appearing a single time and around 10% taken by the ten largest. The same sample was also used in a study of T cells of mothers and their children.

Material: blood. All receptors derive from a boy between 10 and 17 years old in good health.

This chain links TRBV20-1 with TRBJ2-1, with D perhaps given as TRBD1 or TRBD2 (6 bases each). Trimming shortened V by 3 bases and J by 4 bases, and 19 bases separated the two germline ends. This CDR3 has 16 amino acids. CDR1 is DFQATT, CDR2 SNEGSKA, per germline (reference sequence). The CDR3 is CSASGFGGVDYNEQFF. As DNA, the CDR3 is TGCAGTGCTAGTGGTTTCGGGGGCGTGGATTACAATGAGCAGTTCTTC.

This clonotype turned up a few times. The gene calls are TRBV10-3 and TRBJ2-5, with D maybe TRBD2 (9 bases). The V end lost 3 bases, the J end lost 2 bases, and 34 bases lay between the germline ends. This CDR3 is built from 22 residues. Germline V gene lookup returns CDR1 ENHRY and CDR2 SYGVKD. This CDR3 reads CAISDAGGRRGYNRGVQETQYF. CDR3 in DNA: TGTGCCATCAGTGATGCGGGGGGGCGAAGGGGCTACAACAGGGGGGTACAAGAGACCCAGTACTTC.

The chain recombines TRBV7-2 with TRBJ1-6; 7 bases are a match to TRBD1. In germline, CDR1 is SGHTA, CDR2 FQGNSA. The CDR3 spans 18 residues. J lost 4 bases, V lost 1 base, and 10 bases had no gene match. Written as DNA, the CDR3 is TGTGCCAGCAGCTTAGTTCCCCAGAGGGGGCTTTATAATTCACCCCTCCACTTT. Translation gives CASSLVPQRGLYNSPLHF.

This clonotype was counted a few times. The chain is built from TRBV29-1 and TRBJ2-7; no reliable D call. V was shortened by 3 bases and J by 2 bases, with 11 bases between the two germline ends. CDR3 size: 13 residues. Per germline, CDR1 SQVTM and CDR2 ANQGSEA. CDR3 residues: CSVESGRTYEQYF. For the CDR3, the DNA is TGCAGCGTTGAGTCAGGTCGAACCTACGAGCAGTACTTC.

The chain recombines TRBV10-3 with TRBJ2-6; 8 nucleotides agree with TRBD1. The CDR3 totals 20 residues. Trimming at V came to 1 base and at J to 0 bases, leaving 11 bases not matched to a gene. Germline CDR1 reads ENHRY; CDR2 reads SYGVKD. The CDR3 here is CAISEYIWDRLISGANVLTF. The CDR3 DNA reads as TGTGCCATCAGTGAGTATATCTGGGACAGGCTGATCTCTGGGGCCAACGTCCTGACTTTC.

The gene calls are TRBV5-1 and TRBJ2-1, with D possibly being TRBD2 (5 bases). V was cut by 4 bases and J by 6 bases, with 17 bases left in between. This CDR3 is built from 15 residues. Per the germline V gene, CDR1 is SGHRS and CDR2 is YFSETQ. Written as DNA, the CDR3 is TGCGCCAGCAGCCCCGAAACAAGGAGGTCCAATGAGCAGTTCTTC. It specifies CASSPETRRSNEQFF.

This clonotype turned up a few times. A read error may be the cause here, since a much bigger clone is one base away. The chain couples TRBV28 to TRBJ2-7; D gene ambiguous. Per germline, CDR1 MDHEN and CDR2 SYDVKM. The CDR3 has 16 amino acids. The V end lost 2 bases, the J end lost 6 bases, and 20 bases lay between the germline ends. CDR3 sequence (DNA): TGTGCCAGCAGTTTAGCAAATTTTTTATCAGTGTGCGAGCAGTACTTC. Its translation is CASSLANFLSVCEQYF.

The J gene is TRBJ2-5, the V gene TRBV28; D is undetermined. The tail of the sequence fits TRBJ2-1 better, so the J call may be wrong. CDR3 length equals 17 residues. In germline, CDR1 is MDHEN, CDR2 SYDVKM. CDR3 nucleotide sequence: TGTGCCAGCAGTTTAGGAACCAGCACACAACCGAATGAGGTGCAGTTCTTC. The encoded protein is CASSLGTSTQPNEVQFF.

This clonotype was detected a few times. The V call is TRBV7-2, the J call TRBJ2-2, with D tentatively TRBD2 (5 bases). The germline gives CDR1 SGHTA, CDR2 FQGNSA. This CDR3 is built from 14 residues. Between the trimmed V and J ends, which lost 5 bases and 0 bases, there was a span of 7 bases. CDR3 in DNA: TGTGCCAGCAGCCAACTAGCGAACACCGGGGAGCTGTTTTTT. Its translation is CASSQLANTGELFF.

The V and J genes are TRBV6-2 or TRBV6-3 and TRBJ1-5, with TRBD1 as a possible D gene (6 bases). CDR1 is MNHEY, CDR2 SVGEGT, per germline. This CDR3 is built from 14 residues. Trimming cost V 8 bases and J 1 base, with 12 bases left between them. CDR3: CASALDRSNQPQHF. Written as DNA, the CDR3 is TGTGCCAGCGCCCTAGACAGGAGCAATCAGCCCCAGCATTTT.